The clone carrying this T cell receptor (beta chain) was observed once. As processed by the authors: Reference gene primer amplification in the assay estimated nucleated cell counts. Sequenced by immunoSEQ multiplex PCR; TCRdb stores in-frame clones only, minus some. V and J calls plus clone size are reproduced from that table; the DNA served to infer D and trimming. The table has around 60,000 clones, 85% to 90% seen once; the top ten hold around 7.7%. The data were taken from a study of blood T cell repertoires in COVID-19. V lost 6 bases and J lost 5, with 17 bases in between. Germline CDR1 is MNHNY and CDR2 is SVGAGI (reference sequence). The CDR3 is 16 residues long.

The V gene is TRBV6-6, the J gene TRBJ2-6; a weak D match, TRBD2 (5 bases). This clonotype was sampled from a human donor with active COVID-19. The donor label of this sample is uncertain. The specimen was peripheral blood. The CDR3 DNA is TGTGCCAGCAGACGGGATTCAGTTTTACGGGCCAACGTCCTGACTTTC. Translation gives CASRRDSVLRANVLTF.